This T cell receptor (beta chain) appears in the sequencing data of a study of blood T cell repertoires in COVID-19. Study background: Whether acute or convalescent, the COVID-19 samples came from the United States, Italy and Spain. Sources were T cells, B-cell-depleted T cells, or PBMCs; the material itself was cDNA or gDNA.

In the original analysis: How many nucleated cells were present was estimated from reference gene primer amplification. Assay used: immunoSEQ multiplex PCR; TCRdb lists only in-frame clones, some missing. The V and J calls and clone size are taken from that table; D and trimming were inferred from the DNA. The sample has more than 150,000 clones; 78% are singletons. The V gene lost 2 bases and the J gene lost 0 bases, with 9 bases spanning the gap. Germline V gene data show CDR1 as SGHNT and CDR2 as YYREEE (reference sequence). The CDR3 contains 16 residues. This clone was found a few times. The sequence came from a woman at least 80 years old with active or convalescent COVID-19. The V and J genes are TRBV5-4 and TRBJ2-6; D call uncertain. The sequenced sample was peripheral blood. The CDR3 loop is CASSFYVVSGANVLTF. DNA of the CDR3: TGTGCCAGCAGCTTCTACGTAGTCTCTGGGGCCAACGTCCTGACTTTC.